This is a list of T cell receptor beta chains from one sample in a study of T-cell reconstitution after alpha-beta-depleted transplantation in children. One entry per CDR3 protein results from TCRdb running MiXCR on the PCR reads. The sample lists under 140,000 distinct CDR3 sequences, approximately 10% occurring once. Sequences were derived from PBMCs from the stem cell graft donor, sampled from the stem cell graft. The receptors here all came from a human donor who donated a stem cell graft to a child with acute lymphoblastic leukemia. CDR3s include the opening cysteine and the closing phenylalanine or tryptophan. The order of the fields is J gene, clone size, V gene, CDR3 protein. Where a row states a size, it is once, few, many or the class of an expanded clone; other rows omit it.

J: TRBJ2-7; size: many; V: TRBV7-3; CDR3: CASSSGLADPQYF
J: TRBJ2-1; size: many; V: TRBV5-1; CDR3: CASSLKPRDYNEQFF
J: TRBJ2-5; size: NA; V: TRBV7-2; CDR3: CASSLGSPAAQETQYF
J: TRBJ1-5; size: few; V: TRBV4-2; CDR3: CASSPGVLGNQPQHF
J: TRBJ2-5; size: many; V: TRBV2; CDR3: CASSQRGGGETQYF
J: TRBJ2-1; size: many; V: TRBV12-3/TRBV12-4; CDR3: CASSSPGTYRDEQFF
J: TRBJ1-6; size: many; V: TRBV30; CDR3: CAWSRGQGNSPLHF
J: TRBJ2-5; size: many; V: TRBV5-1; CDR3: CASSLARSMETQYF
J: TRBJ1-6; size: many; V: TRBV7-2; CDR3: CASSVTTGEASPLHF
J: TRBJ2-2; size: many; V: TRBV29-1; CDR3: CSAPGQGNTGELFF
J: TRBJ2-6; size: many; V: TRBV12-3/TRBV12-4; CDR3: CASTRTGAGANVLTF
J: TRBJ2-1; size: many; V: TRBV20-1; CDR3: CSGGETGQGIRRQFF
J: TRBJ1-1; size: many; V: TRBV10-1; CDR3: CASSGAGEVTEAFF
J: TRBJ2-7; size: many; V: TRBV6-6; CDR3: CASSYRGYEQYF